This TCR beta chain was documented in a study of Graves' ophthalmopathy and Graves' hyperthyroidism. Study-wide points: Blood shared most expanded thyroid clonotypes above 0.001 frequency. Its predictions of ophthalmopathy progression gave the model over 70% sensitivity and 72% to 75% specificity.

Trimming cost V 4 bases and J 3 bases; bases outside gene matches: 7. CDR1 and CDR2 from the germline V gene are MNHEY and SMNVEV (reference sequence). The CDR3 is 15 amino acids. From RNA, the CDR3 regions of TCR beta chains were amplified and sequenced. Second-round multiplex PCR followed a first-round RT-PCR using HTBI primers. One entry per CDR3 protein, called by TCRdb with MiXCR from the multiplex PCR reads. The table lists under 350,000 distinct CDR3 sequences, about 17% of them singletons. This clonotype was seen a handful of times. What it recognizes is unknown. Excluded were patients with other autoimmune diseases, uncontrolled infections, pregnancy or lactation. Clinical symptoms, serum thyroxine, TRAb, thyroid ultrasound and orbital computed tomography were relied on for diagnosis.

The origin of this receptor is an adult man with Graves' ophthalmopathy. Specimen: peripheral blood. The chain has TRBV27 and TRBJ1-2; 8 bases are shared with TRBD1. The CDR3 coding sequence is TGTGCCAGCAGTTCGGGACAGGTTGGAGACTATGGCTACACCTTC. Its protein is CASSSGQVGDYGYTF.